The clone carrying this T cell receptor beta chain came up many times. Its antigen is not identified. The data were taken from a study of CD8 T cells in ankylosing spondylitis. The CDR3 is made up of 15 amino acids. Trimming took 4 bases from V and 4 from J; bases not matched to a gene: 9. Germline V lookup: CDR1 SNHLY, CDR2 FYNNEI. Quantitative 5'-RACE with molecular barcodes produced the TCR beta libraries. Via MiXCR, TCRdb re-called the 5' RACE reads, giving one row per CDR3 protein. The repertoire consists of fewer than 200,000 distinct CDR3 sequences, with around a sixth occurring once and the leading ten covering more than 3.5%. General study results and limits: Disease-linked clones were reportedly significantly enriched in matched ankylosing spondylitis synovial fluid. One TCR beta motif, made up of several highly homologous variants, appeared characteristic of ankylosing spondylitis blood.

The rearrangement uses TRBV2 and TRBJ2-5; 7 nucleotides align to TRBD1. The sample comprised blood, either unsorted or a sorted T cell fraction (not recorded which). This TCR came from a male donor aged 10-35 years with ankylosing spondylitis or in good health (not recorded which). CDR3: CASSASATGSETQYF. CDR3 nucleotide sequence: TGTGCCAGCAGTGCGTCAGCGACAGGGTCAGAGACCCAGTACTTC.